Here is one T cell receptor beta chain with its context. Its antigen is currently unknown. The PCR had 60 Vbeta and 13 Jbeta primers. Only in-frame clones appear in the TCRdb table, and some are missing; sequencing was by immunoSEQ multiplex PCR. Altogether 180,000 or so clones are present, just over 75% being singletons, with the ten largest covering about 3.8%. This sample is part of a study of cytomegalovirus exposure and HLA in healthy donors. Study outcomes and limitations: For TCR beta chains, V- and J-gene trimming was later linked to a missense DCLRE1C variant. Reports indicated that the classifier achieved high specificity and sensitivity in diagnosing cytomegalovirus status. Earlier results showed most TCR beta V segments being productive about 87% or about 30% of the time. Indistinguishable V segments such as TRBV6-2 and TRBV6-3 were excluded.

The trim removed 5 bases at V and 9 bases at J, leaving 5 bases unmatched. From germline, CDR1 is KGHSH and CDR2 LQKENI. This CDR3 spans 13 amino acids. Sequenced material: PBMCs. The source is a woman aged 55-75 years in good health and CMV-seropositive. This chain uses TRBV18 with TRBJ2-1, with TRBD2 matching 9 bases. This chain's CDR3 is CASSAGTSPEQFF. CDR3 nucleotide sequence: TGTGCCAGCTCAGCCGGGACTAGCCCTGAGCAGTTCTTC.